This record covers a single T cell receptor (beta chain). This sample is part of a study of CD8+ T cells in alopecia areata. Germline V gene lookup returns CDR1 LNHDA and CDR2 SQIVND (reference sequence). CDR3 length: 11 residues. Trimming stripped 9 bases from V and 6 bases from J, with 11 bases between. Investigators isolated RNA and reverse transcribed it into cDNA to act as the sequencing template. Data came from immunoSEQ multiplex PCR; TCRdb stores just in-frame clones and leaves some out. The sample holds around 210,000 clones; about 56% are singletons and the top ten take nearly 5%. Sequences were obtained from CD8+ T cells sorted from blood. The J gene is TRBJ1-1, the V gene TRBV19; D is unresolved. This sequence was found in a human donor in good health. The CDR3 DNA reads TGTGCCAGCCTGAGAGGAGCTGAAGCTTTCTTT. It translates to CASLRGAEAFF.